This T cell receptor beta chain is from a study of PD-L1 blockade in urothelial cancer (dated by TCRdb to 2015 to 2018). Looking at the study overall: Therapy was started in the mid-2010s for all patients, and atezolizumab 1,200 mg was administered intravenously every 3 weeks. About 85% of the roughly 29 patients were males with bladder-origin urothelial cancer, and about 65% of the roughly 30 reported a prior smoking history. Under 30 patients had pretreatment blood TCR-seq, some 25 had at least one posttreatment blood collection, and some 25 had tumor TCR-seq. Blood samples yielded a median of about 150,000 T cells and more than 80,000 unique TCRs, with median clonality around 0.084. In the same patients who had TCR sequencing, pretreatment tumors also underwent whole exome sequencing and RNA sequencing. The study, an exploratory multi-omic analysis, examined somatic, immune and clinical correlates of response to PD-L1 blockade with atezolizumab in urothelial cancer. Pretreatment tumor samples and matched peripheral blood, collected serially before and after atezolizumab treatment, underwent TCR sequencing. Blood samples were analyzed at two time points: 3 weeks after treatment start (second dose) and 6 weeks after treatment start. An ECOG performance status of 0 or 1 was recorded for the patients, and 0 to 3 prior chemotherapy regimens had been received by the patients. Fewer than ten patients reached durable clinical benefit, while 20 patients did not. Progression-free survival longer than 6 months counted as durable clinical benefit, and TCR features were additionally tested against both progression-free and overall survival. What the research found in general, with its limitations: Small sample size (n of about 30) and many exploratory analyses mean the results are intended to be hypothesis-generating. Improved progression-free and overall survival was found to be associated with pretreatment peripheral blood TCR clonality below the median. At 3 weeks after the start of treatment, tumor-associated TCR clones in peripheral blood had expanded more in patients with durable benefit (n ≈ 24, p = 0.022).

This clone is a singleton in its sample. Its antigen is not yet known. No qualities accompany the bases; no much larger clone lies one base away. Synthetic TCR analog templates were spiked into each PCR to estimate absolute template abundance from read counts. Using the immunoSEQ assay, TCRbeta CDR3 regions were amplified from genomic DNA with bias-controlled V and J gene primers. Sequencing of rearranged TCRbeta segments was performed at approximately 20X coverage. The published analysis was carried out like this. Sequencing errors were corrected by clustering, and CDR3s were annotated against IMGT so that V, D and J genes could be assigned. Only productive TCRbeta rearrangements were used in downstream analyses, excluding out-of-frame or stop-codon sequences. Clonality was calculated as one minus the Shannon entropy normalized by the log of the number of unique productive sequences. Fisher's exact test with Benjamini-Hochberg correction, at a threshold of adjusted p below 0.01, was used to find clones that differed between time points or between blood and tumor. TCRdb re-hosts the immuneACCESS table, in-frame sequences only. Its copies lack some clones; in the studies checked, an unresolved V gene accounts for under half of them, and the cause for the rest is not known. Clonal size and the V and J genes are those of that table, whereas D and trimming came from the DNA. The sample table shows about 85,000 clones, and more than 75% are seen once. Clones ranked in the top ten supply approximately 14% of the sample.

The CDR3 covers 15 residues, taking in both the cysteine and the phenylalanine. The CDR3 DNA has 45 bases and is translated from base 1. The V end gives up 4 bases and the J end 4 bases, leaving 10 bases in the junction not matched to a gene. Via the germline V gene (reference sequence), CDR1 is SGHNT and CDR2 YYREEE. Read against the paper, the sample's time point label means: pretreatment peripheral blood. A cohort of 25 to 30 patients with locally advanced or metastatic urothelial carcinoma, treated at Memorial Sloan Kettering on a trial protocol, was included. Peripheral blood mononuclear cells were collected pretreatment and during treatment, at between 1 and 8 total time points per patient. The Qiagen DNeasy Blood extraction kit was used to purify genomic DNA from total PBMCs and from tumor samples. PBMCs were collected pretreatment and during treatment, and were isolated and stored as previously described.

The sequence came from a man aged 55 to 70 with urothelial cancer. This sample comprised PBMCs, obtained around atezolizumab (anti-PD-L1) treatment. The V and J segments used are TRBV5-4 and TRBJ2-7; 8 bases in the middle match TRBD1. The nucleotide sequence reads TGTGCCAGCAGCCTGTGGGCAGGGGGCTCTTACGAGCAGTACTTC. Translated, it reads CASSLWAGGSYEQYF.